Following are 25 T cell receptor beta chains from one sample sequenced in a study of response to subunit inactivated influenza vaccine. TCRdb redid the calling of the RT-PCR reads with MiXCR, one entry per CDR3 protein. The repertoire holds roughly 570,000 distinct CDR3 sequences, with less than 15% as singletons. The sample was PBMCs from blood, taken roughly 12 days after vaccination. The origin of the receptors is a man aged 50 to 59 who received an inactivated influenza vaccine.

This chain joins TRBV7-9 and TRBJ2-1; D uncertain. The CDR3 has 12 residues. CDR1 is SEHNR and CDR2 is FQNEAQ in the germline V gene (reference sequence). The V end lost 4 bases, the J end lost 9 bases, and 10 bases lay between the germline ends. DNA for the CDR3: TGTGCCAGCAGCTCCCTCAAACCTGAGCAGTTCTTC. Its translation: CASSSLKPEQFF.

This sequence joins TRBV27 and TRBJ2-5, with 7 bases that match TRBD2. The CDR3 has 14 amino acids. J lost 5 bases, V lost 4 bases, and 7 bases had no gene match. Germline CDR1 reads MNHEY; CDR2 reads SMNVEV (reference sequence). Here the CDR3 reads CASSSSGLGETQYF. CDR3 sequence (DNA): TGTGCCAGCAGTTCGTCCGGACTAGGCGAGACCCAGTACTTC.

The chain carries TRBV4-3 and TRBJ2-3, with TRBD2 identical over 11 bases. The V and J ends lost 1 base and 4 bases, in that order; junction bases with no gene match: 7. The germline CDR1 and CDR2 sequences are LGHNA and YSLEER. The CDR3 is 17 amino acids. CDR3 region: CASSQAGLAGGADTQYF. DNA of the CDR3: TGCGCCAGCAGCCAAGCCGGACTAGCGGGTGGCGCAGATACGCAGTATTTT.

This clonotype was recorded at least ten times. The rearrangement links TRBV6-1 to TRBJ1-5; 9 nucleotides align to TRBD1. Germline values: CDR1 MNHNS, CDR2 SASEGT. J was trimmed by 7 bases and V by 6 bases; bases with no gene match: 7. There are 14 residues in the CDR3. The CDR3 loop reads CASSTGTGNQPQHF. The CDR3 DNA follows: TGTGCCAGCAGCACCGGGACAGGGAACCAGCCCCAGCATTTT.

The gene calls are TRBV14 and TRBJ2-1; D unclear. Deletions cut 8 bases from V and 9 bases from J, with 11 bases between. Germline CDR1 SGHDN, CDR2 FVKESK. The length of the CDR3 is 11 residues. This CDR3 is CASVIVVEQFF. CDR3 nucleotides: TGTGCCAGCGTCATCGTGGTTGAGCAGTTCTTC. Combining the CDR3 with reference TRBV14 and TRBJ2-1 gives the whole variable domain EAGVTQFPSHSVIEKGQTVTLRCDPISGHDNLYWYRRVMGKEIKFLLHFVKESKQDESGMPNNRFLAERTGGTYSTLKVQPAELEDSGVYFCASVIVVEQFFGPGTRLTVL.

The sample holds many counts of this clonotype. This chain links TRBV6-2 or TRBV6-3 with TRBJ2-3; 10 nucleotides agree with TRBD1. The CDR3 runs 15 residues. CDR1 MNHEY and CDR2 SVGEGT come from the germline V gene. Germline trimming cut 5 bases from V and 3 bases from J; bases unmatched to any gene: 5. The CDR3 DNA sequence: TGTGCCAGCAGTCATCCGGGACAGGGGACAGATACGCAGTATTTT. Protein: CASSHPGQGTDTQYF.

The table lists this clonotype with many counts. The chain has TRBV6-1 and TRBJ2-6; D is ambiguous. V shed 3 bases and J shed 2 bases, with 2 bases lying between them. CDR1 MNHNS and CDR2 SASEGT come from the germline V gene. The CDR3 extends over 13 amino acids. The CDR3 protein is CASSEAGANVLTF. CDR3 in DNA: TGTGCCAGCAGTGAGGCTGGGGCCAACGTCCTGACTTTC.

The chain combines TRBV29-1 with TRBJ2-7; 7 bases match TRBD2. With 6 bases clipped from V and 7 bases from J, the junction kept 12 bases outside the gene matches. The germline V gene has CDR1 SQVTM and CDR2 ANQGSEA. The CDR3 length is 13 residues. The CDR3 DNA follows: TGCAGCGTCCGCCCCCCCAAAGCGGGGGAGCAGTACTTC. Residues: CSVRPPKAGEQYF.

This clonotype was found a few times. This chain joins TRBV12-3 or TRBV12-4 and TRBJ1-1, with D uncertain. Trimming shortened V by 7 bases and J by 5 bases, and 17 bases separated the two germline ends. CDR3 length: 14 amino acids. The CDR3: CASTPSGGRTEAFF. The CDR3 nucleotides read TGTGCCAGCACCCCTTCGGGAGGTCGGACTGAAGCTTTCTTT.

This chain links TRBV28 with TRBJ1-5; D not certain. This CDR3 contains 12 residues. From germline, CDR1 is MDHEN and CDR2 SYDVKM. Trimming cost V 3 bases and J 7 bases, with 7 bases left between them. The CDR3 spells CASSFDVQPQHF. In DNA, the CDR3 is TGTGCCAGCAGTTTCGATGTCCAGCCCCAGCATTTT. The full variable domain, completed using reference TRBV28 and TRBJ1-5, is DVKVTQSSRYLVKRTGEKVFLECVQDMDHENMFWYRQDPGLGLRLIYFSYDVKMKEKGDIPEGYSVSREKKERFSLILESASTNQTSMYLCASSFDVQPQHFGDGTRLSIL.

This clonotype was found many times. The chain recombines TRBV5-1 with TRBJ2-5; 10 bases are shared with TRBD2. Per germline, CDR1 SGHRS and CDR2 YFSETQ. CDR3 size: 14 residues. The V gene end was trimmed by 3 bases and the J gene end by 5 bases; junction bases not matched to a gene: 4. The CDR3: CASSSKTSGETQYF. DNA for the CDR3: TGCGCCAGCAGCTCGAAGACTAGCGGGGAGACCCAGTACTTC.

This clonotype was observed at least ten times. The chain uses TRBV5-1 and TRBJ2-5; D gene uncertain. The CDR3 length is 13 residues. Trimming stripped 2 bases from V and 2 bases from J, with 7 bases between. The germline V gene encodes CDR1 SGHRS and CDR2 YFSETQ. CDR3 sequence reads: CASSFAQQETQYF. As DNA, the CDR3 is TGCGCCAGCAGCTTTGCTCAACAAGAGACCCAGTACTTC.

The rearrangement links TRBV5-1 to TRBJ1-6; no clear D. V was pared by 1 base and J by 10 bases, with 15 bases between. The CDR3 covers 15 residues. In germline, CDR1 is SGHRS, CDR2 YFSETQ. DNA for the CDR3: TGCGCCAGCAGCTTGAGTGGCCAGATGGACTCACCCCTCCACTTT. It is translated as CASSLSGQMDSPLHF.

This clonotype was seen at least ten times. The J gene is TRBJ2-7, the V gene TRBV2, with D perhaps matching TRBD1 (5 bases). Germline lookup yields CDR1 SNHLY and CDR2 FYNNEI. The germline V and J ends were trimmed by 4 bases and 7 bases, with 20 bases remaining between them. The CDR3 runs 15 residues. As DNA, the CDR3 is TGTGCCAGCAGTGGGAGACAGAGCGCCTTGGGGGAGCAGTACTTC. Amino acid sequence: CASSGRQSALGEQYF.

CDR3 residues: CAISETPGTSGVYEQYF. As DNA, the CDR3 is TGTGCCATCAGTGAGACCCCCGGGACTAGCGGGGTCTACGAGCAGTACTTC. The chain joins TRBV10-3 to TRBJ2-7; 13 bases line up with TRBD2. The CDR3 is 17 residues long. Germline trimming cut 2 bases from V and 3 bases from J; bases unmatched to any gene: 7. The V gene's germline CDR1 is ENHRY and CDR2 SYGVKD.

V gene TRBV6-1 combines with J gene TRBJ2-5, with 7 bases aligning to TRBD1. In germline, CDR1 is MNHNS, CDR2 SASEGT. This CDR3 has 14 residues. The V and J ends lost 9 bases and 5 bases, in that order; junction bases with no gene match: 12. The chain's CDR3 is CASYRGFSGETQYF. In nucleotides, the CDR3 is TGTGCCAGTTACAGGGGATTCTCCGGGGAGACCCAGTACTTC.

V usage is TRBV30 and J usage is TRBJ2-6; 7 bases are shared with TRBD1. CDR3 size: 14 residues. Per germline, CDR1 GTSNPN and CDR2 SVGIG (reference sequence). V shed 5 bases and J 2 bases; nucleotides not matched to a gene: 3. CDR3 sequence (DNA): TGTGCCTGGGTGCAGGGGGCTGGGGCCAACGTCCTGACTTTC. The encoded protein is CAWVQGAGANVLTF.

This chain links TRBV7-8 with TRBJ2-3, with 9 positions matching TRBD1. The CDR3 is made up of 15 amino acids. With V trimmed by 4 bases and J by 4 bases, 6 bases remained unmatched. The germline V gene encodes CDR1 SGHVS and CDR2 FQNEAQ. The CDR3 nucleotides are TGTGCCAGCAGCTCCAACAGGGGGCGCGCAGATACGCAGTATTTT. It codes for CASSSNRGRADTQYF.

The rearrangement links TRBV29-1 to TRBJ2-2; the D is unclear. The ends were cut back, 6 bases at V and 1 base at J, with 12 bases in the middle. The germline V gene encodes CDR1 SQVTM and CDR2 ANQGSEA. The CDR3 has 14 amino acids. CDR3 loop: CSVWRPGNTGELFF. Written as DNA, the CDR3 is TGCAGCGTGTGGCGTCCAGGGAACACCGGGGAGCTGTTTTTT.

This chain joins TRBV7-9 and TRBJ2-7; D is unresolved. The V and J ends lost 1 base and 6 bases respectively, with 13 bases between them. Germline CDR1 and CDR2: SEHNR and FQNEAQ (reference sequence). CDR3 length: 14 residues. As DNA, the CDR3 is TGTGCCAGCAGCTTAGGCGTCGCCACCGCCGAGCAGTACTTC. Amino acids: CASSLGVATAEQYF. Full variable domain (outside the CDR3, taken from reference TRBV7-9 and TRBJ2-7): DTGVSQNPRHKITKRGQNVTFRCDPISEHNRLYWYRQTLGQGPEFLTYFQNEAQLEKSRLLSDRFSAERPKGSFSTLEIQRTEQGDSAMYLCASSLGVATAEQYFGPGTRLTVT.

This clonotype was detected a few times. The rearrangement links TRBV6-2 or TRBV6-3 to TRBJ2-7, with D maybe TRBD1 (6 bases). From germline, CDR1 is MNHEY and CDR2 SVGEGT. The V end lost 6 bases, the J end lost 3 bases, and 18 bases lay between the germline ends. The CDR3 has 15 amino acids. CDR3 loop: CASSLWGRRVYEQYF. The CDR3, as DNA: TGTGCCAGCAGCCTCTGGGGGCGAAGGGTCTACGAGCAGTACTTC.

This clonotype was found a few times. The chain is built from TRBV29-1 and TRBJ1-1; D is perhaps TRBD1 (5 bases). The CDR3 has 13 residues. Trimming took 5 bases from V and 5 from J, leaving 15 bases between them. Germline values: CDR1 SQVTM, CDR2 ANQGSEA. DNA of the CDR3: TGCAGCGTTTTGGGGCGATGGGGGACTGAAGCTTTCTTT. It is translated as CSVLGRWGTEAFF.

V is TRBV7-9 and J is TRBJ2-1; D is perhaps TRBD2 (6 bases). Germline-derived CDR1 and CDR2 are SEHNR and FQNEAQ (reference sequence). The CDR3 runs 13 residues. V shed 9 bases and J shed 3 bases, with 12 bases lying between them. For the CDR3, the DNA is TGTGCCAGTTCGGGACTTCTCTACAATGAGCAGTTCTTC. Translation gives CASSGLLYNEQFF.

This clonotype has only a few counts. V and J are TRBV7-3 and TRBJ2-3; a possible D gene is TRBD1 (6 bases). The germline CDR1 and CDR2 sequences are SGHTA and FQGTGA. V was shortened by 8 bases and J by 2 bases, with 14 bases between the two germline ends. This CDR3 comprises 14 residues. The CDR3 nucleotides read TGTGCCAGCGCAAAGGACAGATACACAGATACGCAGTATTTT. Translated, it gives CASAKDRYTDTQYF.

V usage is TRBV20-1 and J usage is TRBJ2-2; possibly TRBD2 for D (5 bases). The CDR3 spans 16 residues. Trimming removed 0 bases at V and 5 bases at J, with 16 bases between. Germline CDR1 reads DFQATT; CDR2 reads SNEGSKA (reference sequence). The CDR3 nucleotides are TGCAGTGCTAGAGATAGGCTAGCTTCGGGGACCGGGGAGCTGTTTTTT. Amino acids: CSARDRLASGTGELFF.